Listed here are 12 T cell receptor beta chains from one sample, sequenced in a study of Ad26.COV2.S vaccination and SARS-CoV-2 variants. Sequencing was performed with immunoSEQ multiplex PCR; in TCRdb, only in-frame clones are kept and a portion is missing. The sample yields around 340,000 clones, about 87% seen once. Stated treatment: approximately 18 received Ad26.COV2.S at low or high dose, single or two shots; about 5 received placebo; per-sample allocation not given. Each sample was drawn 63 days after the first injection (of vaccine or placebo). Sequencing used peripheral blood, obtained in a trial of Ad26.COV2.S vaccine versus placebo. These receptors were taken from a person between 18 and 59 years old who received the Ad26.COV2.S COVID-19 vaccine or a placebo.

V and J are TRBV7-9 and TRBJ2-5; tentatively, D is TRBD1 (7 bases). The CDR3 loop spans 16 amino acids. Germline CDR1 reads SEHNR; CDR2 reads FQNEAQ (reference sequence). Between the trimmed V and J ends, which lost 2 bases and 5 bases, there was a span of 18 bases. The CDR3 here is CASSLQGEDIWETQYF. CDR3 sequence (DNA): TGTGCCAGCAGCTTACAGGGGGAGGATATTTGGGAGACCCAGTACTTC.

The CDR3 DNA follows: TGCAGCGTTGGGTGGGAGGGTGGTCGAGGTGAGCAGTACTTC. Encoded protein: CSVGWEGGRGEQYF. V usage is TRBV29-1 and J usage is TRBJ2-7; 7 bases align to TRBD2. The CDR3 is 14 amino acids. Germline V gene sequence: CDR1 SQVTM, CDR2 ANQGSEA. Losses at the gene ends were 4 bases for V and 7 bases for J; bases not matched to a gene: 13.

Here the CDR3 DNA reads TGCGCCAGCAGCCAAGTTGGGGGCGGTGGAAACACCATATATTTT. This gives the protein CASSQVGGGGNTIYF. The chain is built from TRBV4-3 and TRBJ1-3; a possible D gene is TRBD1 (6 bases). V lost 1 base to trimming and J lost 3 bases, with 10 bases between them. This CDR3 has 15 residues. Germline V gene lookup returns CDR1 LGHNA and CDR2 YSLEER.

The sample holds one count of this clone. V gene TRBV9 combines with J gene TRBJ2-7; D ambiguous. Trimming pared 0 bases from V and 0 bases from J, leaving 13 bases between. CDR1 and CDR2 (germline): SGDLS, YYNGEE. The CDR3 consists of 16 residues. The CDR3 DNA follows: TGTGCCAGCAGCGTAGTAGTCAACCGATACTCCTACGAGCAGTACTTC. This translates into CASSVVVNRYSYEQYF. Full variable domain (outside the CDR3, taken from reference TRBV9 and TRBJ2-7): DSGVTQTPKHLITATGQRVTLRCSPRSGDLSVYWYQQSLDQGLQFLIQYYNGEERAKGNILERFSAQQFPDLHSELNLSSLELGDSALYFCASSVVVNRYSYEQYFGPGTRLTVT.

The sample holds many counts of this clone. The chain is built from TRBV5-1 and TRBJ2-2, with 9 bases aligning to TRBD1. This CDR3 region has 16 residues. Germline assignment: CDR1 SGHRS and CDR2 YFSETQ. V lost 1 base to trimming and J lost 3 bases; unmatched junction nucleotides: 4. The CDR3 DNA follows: TGCGCCAGCAGCTTGATTCGGGACAGGGACACCGGGGAGCTGTTTTTT. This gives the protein CASSLIRDRDTGELFF.

The CDR3 spells CASITPGTARATEAFF. CDR3 DNA sequence: TGTGCCAGTATCACACCCGGGACAGCCCGAGCCACTGAAGCTTTCTTT. This sequence joins TRBV19 and TRBJ1-1; TRBD1 aligns across 7 bases. Germline values: CDR1 LNHDA, CDR2 SQIVND (reference sequence). J lost 4 bases, V lost 7 bases, and 15 bases had no gene match. The CDR3 totals 16 residues.

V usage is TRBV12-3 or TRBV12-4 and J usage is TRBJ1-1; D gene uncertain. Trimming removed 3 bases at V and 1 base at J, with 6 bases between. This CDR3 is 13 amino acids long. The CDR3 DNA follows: TGTGCCAGCAGTTTCCGGGGGAACACTGAAGCTTTCTTT. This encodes CASSFRGNTEAFF.

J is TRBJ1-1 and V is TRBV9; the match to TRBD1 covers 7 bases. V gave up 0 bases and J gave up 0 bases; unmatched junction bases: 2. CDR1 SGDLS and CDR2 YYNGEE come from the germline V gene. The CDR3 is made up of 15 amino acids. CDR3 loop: CASSVGDRLNTEAFF. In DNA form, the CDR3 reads TGTGCCAGCAGCGTAGGGGACAGATTGAACACTGAAGCTTTCTTT.

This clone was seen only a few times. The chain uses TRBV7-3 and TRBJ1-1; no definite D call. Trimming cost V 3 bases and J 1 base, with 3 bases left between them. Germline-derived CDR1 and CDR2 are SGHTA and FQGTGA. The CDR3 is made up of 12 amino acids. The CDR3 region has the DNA TGTGCCAGCAGCTTTCCGAACACTGAAGCTTTCTTT. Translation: CASSFPNTEAFF. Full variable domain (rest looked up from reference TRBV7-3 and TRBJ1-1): GAGVSQTPSNKVTEKGKYVELRCDPISGHTALYWYRQSLGQGPEFLIYFQGTGAADDSGLPNDRFFAVRPEGSVSTLKIQRTERGDSAVYLCASSFPNTEAFFGQGTRLTVV.

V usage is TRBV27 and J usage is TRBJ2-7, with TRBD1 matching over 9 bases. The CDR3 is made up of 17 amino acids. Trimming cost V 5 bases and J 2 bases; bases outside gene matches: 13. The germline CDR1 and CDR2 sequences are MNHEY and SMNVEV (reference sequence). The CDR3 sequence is CASSSRQGGTYTYEQYF. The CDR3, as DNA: TGTGCCAGCAGTAGCAGACAGGGGGGGACTTACACCTACGAGCAGTACTTC.

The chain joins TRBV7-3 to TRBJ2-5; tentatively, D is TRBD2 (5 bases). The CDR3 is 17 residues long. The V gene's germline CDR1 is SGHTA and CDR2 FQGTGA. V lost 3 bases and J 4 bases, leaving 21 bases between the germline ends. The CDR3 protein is CASSLKGVASGLETQYF. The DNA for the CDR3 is TGTGCCAGCAGCTTGAAGGGCGTCGCGTCGGGATTAGAGACCCAGTACTTC. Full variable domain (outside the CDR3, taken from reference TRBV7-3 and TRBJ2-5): GAGVSQTPSNKVTEKGKYVELRCDPISGHTALYWYRQSLGQGPEFLIYFQGTGAADDSGLPNDRFFAVRPEGSVSTLKIQRTERGDSAVYLCASSLKGVASGLETQYFGPGTRLLVL.

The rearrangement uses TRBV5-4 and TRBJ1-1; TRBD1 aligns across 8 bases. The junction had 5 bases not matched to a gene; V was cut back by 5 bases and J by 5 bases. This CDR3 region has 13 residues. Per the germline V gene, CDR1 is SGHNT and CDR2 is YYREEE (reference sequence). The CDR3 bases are TGTGCCAGCAGGTTACAGGGGGGGACTGAAGCTTTCTTT. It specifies CASRLQGGTEAFF. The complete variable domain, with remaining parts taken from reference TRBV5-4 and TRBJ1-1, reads ETGVTQSPTHLIKTRGQQVTLRCSSQSGHNTVSWYQQALGQGPQFIFQYYREEENGRGNFPPRFSGLQFPNYSSELNVNALELDDSALYLCASRLQGGTEAFFGQGTRLTVV.